This paragraph reports one TCR beta chain. The data were obtained in a study of human T cells and chemical hapten exposure. In TCRdb, the RACE reads were re-called with MiXCR into one record per CDR3 protein. Of tens of thousands of distinct CDR3 sequences in the sample, 8% to 10% are singletons; the top ten hold approximately 17%. As for time point: patch test 3, about 24 weeks after DPC sensitization. Treatment in this sample: therapeutic diphenylcyclopropenone sensitization with weekly scalp DPC. The germline V gene has CDR1 SGHAT and CDR2 FQNNGV. The CDR3 covers 14 residues. V was pared by 1 base and J by 1 base, with 4 bases between.

The sample consisted of whole blood, taken in connection with sensitization to the hapten diphenylcyclopropenone (DPC). The sequence was collected from a woman between 40 and 55 years old with alopecia areata. Some clones in this sample may be carry-over from other donors' samples. This chain links TRBV11-2 with TRBJ2-2; D unclear. The CDR3: CASSLVGNTGELFF. CDR3 sequence (DNA): TGTGCCAGCAGCTTAGTCGGGAACACCGGGGAGCTGTTTTTT.